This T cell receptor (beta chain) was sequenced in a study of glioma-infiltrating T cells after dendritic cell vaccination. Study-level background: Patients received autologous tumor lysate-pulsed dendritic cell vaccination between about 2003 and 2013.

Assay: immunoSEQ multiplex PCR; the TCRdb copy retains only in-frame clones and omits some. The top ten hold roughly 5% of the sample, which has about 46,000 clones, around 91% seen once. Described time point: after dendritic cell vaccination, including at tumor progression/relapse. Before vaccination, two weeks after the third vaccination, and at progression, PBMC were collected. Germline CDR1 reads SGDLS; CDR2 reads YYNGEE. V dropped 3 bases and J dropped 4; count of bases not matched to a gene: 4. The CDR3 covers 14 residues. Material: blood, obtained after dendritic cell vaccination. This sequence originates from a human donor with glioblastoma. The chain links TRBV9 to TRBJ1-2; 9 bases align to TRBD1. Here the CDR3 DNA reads TGTGCCAGCAGCGAATGGGGACAGGGCTATGGCTACACCTTC. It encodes CASSEWGQGYGYTF.